The 2 T cell receptor beta chains given below trace back to one sample, sequenced in a study of blood T cell repertoires in COVID-19. TCRdb keeps only in-frame clones here, not all; method: immunoSEQ multiplex PCR. The repertoire holds more than 150,000 clones, with 80% as singletons. Sequenced material: peripheral blood. These receptors all stem from a man aged 55 to 69 with acute or convalescent COVID-19.

The rearrangement links TRBV3-1 (or the pseudogene TRBV3-2) to TRBJ2-7; no firm D call. V lost 6 bases and J 3 bases, leaving 6 bases between the germline ends. The CDR3 sequence is 11 residues long. Germline-derived CDR1 and CDR2 are LGHDT and YNNKEL (reference sequence). The DNA for the CDR3 is TGTGCCAGCAGTTCCCTCTACGAGCAGTACTTC. It is translated as CASSSLYEQYF.

This clone was observed many times. The chain is built from TRBV7-9 and TRBJ1-1; D not resolved. V was pared by 5 bases and J by 0 bases, with 16 bases between. The CDR3 has 16 residues. Per germline, CDR1 SEHNR and CDR2 FQNEAQ (reference sequence). In DNA, the CDR3 is TGTGCCAGCAGCGGAGGCAGGTCTGCGGTGAACACTGAAGCTTTCTTT. Its translation is CASSGGRSAVNTEAFF. The entire variable domain, with the rest obtained from reference TRBV7-9 and TRBJ1-1, is as follows: DTGVSQNPRHKITKRGQNVTFRCDPISEHNRLYWYRQTLGQGPEFLTYFQNEAQLEKSRLLSDRFSAERPKGSFSTLEIQRTEQGDSAMYLCASSGGRSAVNTEAFFGQGTRLTVV.